This T cell receptor (beta chain) was recovered during a study of CD8+CD57+ T cells in acquired aplastic anemia. Whole-study context: 3 to 4 ug was the average amount of DNA from sorted CD4+ and CD8+ cells. Researchers reported that healthy donors averaged around 10 million reads for CD4+ cells.

The CDR3 spans 13 residues. With 5 bases removed from V and 7 bases from J, the gap between germline ends came to 12 bases. Germline V gene lookup returns CDR1 SGHTA and CDR2 FQGNSA. Comment on this clonotype: Its antigen is not known.

TCR beta VDJ combinations and CDR3 sequences were profiled from genomic DNA. Via MiXCR, TCRdb re-called the reads, giving one row per CDR3 protein. This table has 150,000 to 200,000 distinct CDR3 sequences, 60% to 70% appearing once. Study-level results: Around 29 shared CD8+ CDR3s appeared highly expressed within patients' immunodominant clones. Significant differences in CD8+ Simpson's diversity were not observed between patients and controls.

The specimen sequenced was sorted CD4+, CD8+, or CD8+CD57+ T cells (not recorded which) from PBMCs. The TCR originated in a human donor in good health. The V gene is TRBV7-2, the J gene TRBJ2-1; D possibly uses TRBD1 or TRBD2 (5 bases each). In nucleotides, the CDR3 is TGTGCCAGCAGCACCCCGGGGACGAATGAGCAGTTCTTC. Its translation is CASSTPGTNEQFF.